Listed below are T cell receptor beta chains from one sample, sequenced in a study of blood T cells in healthy people across ages. Using its own MiXCR run on the 5' RACE reads, TCRdb lists one record per CDR3 protein. Here the sample spans 700,000 or so distinct CDR3 sequences, 20% to 25% being singletons. Sequenced: blood. The receptors come from a man between 65 and 85 years old in good health. The CDR3 runs from the conserved cysteine through the conserved F or W. The order of the fields is J gene, clone size, V gene, D gene, CDR3 DNA, CDR3 protein. D genes are given only for firm matches. Clone sizes are given selectively: once, few, many, or a class where the clone is expanded.

TRBJ2-2,-,TRBV5-1,TRBD2,TGCGCCAGCAGCAGCGGGGGGGCGAACACCGGGGAGCTGTTTTTT,CASSSGGANTGELFF
TRBJ1-3,-,TRBV20-1,-,TGCAGTGCTCACCGGGACTACAACACCATATATTTT,CSAHRDYNTIYF
TRBJ2-5,-,TRBV12-3/TRBV12-4,-,TGTGCCAGCAGCACGAGCTCGAAGACCCAGTACTTC,CASSTSSKTQYF
TRBJ2-2,-,TRBV27,-,TGTGCCAGCGTACCGGACAGTAAGAACACCGGGGAGCTGTTTTTT,CASVPDSKNTGELFF
TRBJ1-1,-,TRBV3-1,TRBD1,TGTGCCAGCAGCCCATCGGGACAGGGGAACACTGAAGCTTTCTTT,CASSPSGQGNTEAFF
TRBJ2-6,many,TRBV10-3,-,TGTGCCATCAGTGACTCCTCTGGGGCCAACGTCCTGACTTTC,CAISDSSGANVLTF
TRBJ2-7,-,TRBV5-6,-,TGTGCCAGCAGCGTAATACAGGAGTGCGAGCAGTACTTC,CASSVIQECEQYF
TRBJ2-7,-,TRBV28,-,TGTGCCAGCAGCCCGTTCCGGGACGAGCAGTACTTC,CASSPFRDEQYF
TRBJ1-1,few,TRBV29-1,-,TGCAGCGCCGCGACAGGTATGAACACTGAAGCTTTCTTT,CSAATGMNTEAFF
TRBJ2-1,-,TRBV29-1,TRBD2,TGCAGCGTTTCCCCTAGCGGAGGCAATGAGCAGTTCTTC,CSVSPSGGNEQFF